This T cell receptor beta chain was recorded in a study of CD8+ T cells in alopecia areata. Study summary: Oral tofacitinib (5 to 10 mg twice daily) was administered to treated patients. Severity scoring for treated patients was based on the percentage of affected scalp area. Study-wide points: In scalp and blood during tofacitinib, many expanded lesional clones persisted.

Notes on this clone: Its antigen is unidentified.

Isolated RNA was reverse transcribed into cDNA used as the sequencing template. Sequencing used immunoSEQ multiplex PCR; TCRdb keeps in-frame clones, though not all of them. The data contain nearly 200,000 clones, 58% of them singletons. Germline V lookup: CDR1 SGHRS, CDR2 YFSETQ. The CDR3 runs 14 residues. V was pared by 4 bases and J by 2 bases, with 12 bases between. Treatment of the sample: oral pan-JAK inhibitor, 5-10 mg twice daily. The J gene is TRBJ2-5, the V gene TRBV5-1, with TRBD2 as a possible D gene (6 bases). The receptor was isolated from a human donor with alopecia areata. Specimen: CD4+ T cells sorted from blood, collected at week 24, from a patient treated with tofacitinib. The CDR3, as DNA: TGCGCCAGCAGCCCCCGGGACTTACAAGAGACCCAGTACTTC. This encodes CASSPRDLQETQYF.